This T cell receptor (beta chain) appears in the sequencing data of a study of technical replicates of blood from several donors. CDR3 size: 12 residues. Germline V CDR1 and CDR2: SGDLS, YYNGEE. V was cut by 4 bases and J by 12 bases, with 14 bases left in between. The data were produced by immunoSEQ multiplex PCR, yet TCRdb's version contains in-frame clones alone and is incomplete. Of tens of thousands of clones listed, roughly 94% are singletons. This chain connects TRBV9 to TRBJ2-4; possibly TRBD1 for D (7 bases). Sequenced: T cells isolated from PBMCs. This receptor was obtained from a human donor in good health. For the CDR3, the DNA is TGTGCCAGCAGCCCCGACAGGGAGGATCAGTACTTC. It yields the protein CASSPDREDQYF.